These 16 T cell receptor beta chains share one sample of origin, sequenced in a study of control samples from healthy donors and cancer patients. The data were produced by immunoSEQ multiplex PCR, yet TCRdb's version contains in-frame clones alone and is incomplete. The top ten clones hold 6.5% of a sample with about 110,000 clones, roughly four fifths of them seen once. The sequencing input was blood. These receptors came from a man aged 18 to 30 in good health.

This chain joins TRBV4-2 and TRBJ1-3, with D unresolved. Germline CDR1 is LGHNA and CDR2 is YNFKEQ. Trimming removed 2 bases at V and 0 bases at J, with 11 bases between. This CDR3 contains 16 residues. CDR3 loop: CASSQTRRNSGNTIYF. The CDR3 DNA sequence: TGTGCCAGCAGCCAAACCAGGCGAAACTCTGGAAACACCATATATTTT.

The gene calls are TRBV28 and TRBJ2-7, with D tentatively TRBD1 (6 bases). The CDR3 has 16 amino acids. Germline V gene sequence: CDR1 MDHEN, CDR2 SYDVKM. The V end was cut by 5 bases, the J end by 4 bases, with 21 bases between. The CDR3 DNA follows: TGTGCCAGCAGTGAATTGAGTACAGGGACCGGGTACGAGCAGTACTTC. Amino acid sequence: CASSELSTGTGYEQYF. The full variable domain, in which reference TRBV28 and TRBJ2-7 provide the parts outside the CDR3, is DVKVTQSSRYLVKRTGEKVFLECVQDMDHENMFWYRQDPGLGLRLIYFSYDVKMKEKGDIPEGYSVSREKKERFSLILESASTNQTSMYLCASSELSTGTGYEQYFGPGTRLTVT.

The chain employs TRBV4-3 and TRBJ1-2; a possible D gene is TRBD1 (5 bases). Trimming took off 1 base at V and 2 bases at J, with 11 bases between the two ends. This CDR3 spans 15 amino acids. The germline V gene has CDR1 LGHNA and CDR2 YSLEER. The DNA of the CDR3 is TGCGCCAGCAGCCAAGGCGTCGACAGCAACTATGGCTACACCTTC. This translates into CASSQGVDSNYGYTF.

This clone was detected only once. The chain couples TRBV6-5 to TRBJ1-2; D perhaps matches TRBD1 (6 bases). V dropped 6 bases and J dropped 8 bases, with 22 bases sitting between them. Germline V lookup: CDR1 MNHEY, CDR2 SVGAGI. The CDR3 length is 15 residues. In DNA, the CDR3 is TGTGCCAGCAGCAAATCTAGAGGGGGAATCGGAGGCTACACCTTC. Translating it yields CASSKSRGGIGGYTF.

Concerning this clone itself: At one end the junction does not follow the germline gene, possibly because of a read error. This sequence joins TRBV27 and TRBJ1-3, with 9 bases identical to TRBD1. Germline loops: CDR1 MNHEY, CDR2 SMNVEV (reference sequence). This CDR3 is built from 14 residues. The DNA of the CDR3 is TGTGCCAGCAGTGGGGACAGGGCTCGAAAGGGACCGGGATTT. Translating gives CASSGDRARKGPGF.

The gene calls are TRBV19 and TRBJ2-3, with D possibly TRBD1 on 6 matching bases. V lost 3 bases, J lost 7 bases, and 8 bases lay in between. Germline CDR1 is LNHDA and CDR2 is SQIVND (reference sequence). CDR3 length: 12 residues. The CDR3 DNA follows: TGTGCCAGTAGTATTGGACAGAATACGCAGTATTTT. Protein sequence: CASSIGQNTQYF.

About this clone: Other DNA sequences in this sample translate to the same CDR3. The rearrangement links TRBV11-2 to TRBJ2-2; D call uncertain. V was clipped by 0 bases and J by 8 bases, with 4 bases between them. The length of the CDR3 is 12 residues. CDR1 and CDR2 from the germline V gene are SGHAT and FQNNGV. The CDR3 reads CASSLDRGELFF. Written as DNA, the CDR3 is TGTGCCAGCAGCTTAGACAGGGGGGAGCTGTTTTTT.

The chain employs TRBV5-1 and TRBJ2-3; 10 bases are a match to TRBD1. Germline CDR1 reads SGHRS; CDR2 reads YFSETQ. This CDR3 comprises 15 residues. With V trimmed by 3 bases and J by 5 bases, 6 bases remained unmatched. The CDR3 spells CASSYATGGKDTQYF. The CDR3 nucleotides are TGCGCCAGCAGCTATGCGACAGGGGGCAAAGATACGCAGTATTTT.

This clone was recorded only once. This chain connects TRBV5-8 to TRBJ1-2; 7 nucleotides agree with TRBD1. CDR3 length: 15 residues. J lost 4 bases, V lost 1 base, and 7 bases had no gene match. Germline-derived CDR1 and CDR2 are SGHTS and YDEGEE. DNA of the CDR3: TGTGCCAGCAGCTTGAGTCTGACAGGGATCTATGGCTACACCTTC. As protein: CASSLSLTGIYGYTF.

This chain connects TRBV30 to TRBJ2-3, with a tentative D call TRBD1 (5 bases). In germline, CDR1 is GTSNPN, CDR2 SVGIG (reference sequence). Trimming cost V 4 bases and J 4 bases, with 15 bases left between them. The CDR3 loop spans 14 amino acids. The CDR3 DNA reads TGTGCCTGGACTAAAGGGGCAGGGCCAGATACGCAGTATTTT. Amino acid sequence: CAWTKGAGPDTQYF. Full variable domain (rest looked up from reference TRBV30 and TRBJ2-3): SQTIHQWPATLVQPVGSPLSLECTVEGTSNPNLYWYRQAAGRGLQLLFYSVGIGQISSEVPQNLSASRPQDRQFILSSKKLLLSDSGFYLCAWTKGAGPDTQYFGPGTRLTVL.

This clone was seen only once. The rearrangement links TRBV9 to TRBJ1-4; TRBD1 aligns across 7 bases. J lost 3 bases, V lost 3 bases, and 8 bases had no gene match. CDR1 and CDR2 from the germline V gene are SGDLS and YYNGEE. CDR3 size: 16 residues. The DNA for the CDR3 is TGTGCCAGCAGCGCAGACTTAGGGACAGCTAATGAAAAACTGTTTTTT. As protein: CASSADLGTANEKLFF.

This clone was seen just once. The rearrangement joins TRBV25-1 to TRBJ2-5; D gene unclear. The CDR3 has 13 residues. Per germline, CDR1 MGHDK and CDR2 SYGVNS. The ends were cut back, 3 bases at V and 0 bases at J, with 5 bases in the middle. The CDR3 bases are TGTGCCAGCAGTGAGTCGTACCAAGAGACCCAGTACTTC. Translating it yields CASSESYQETQYF.

The CDR3 loop reads CATSDLRDPNEKLFF. The CDR3 DNA is TGTGCCACCAGTGATTTGCGGGACCCTAATGAAAAACTGTTTTTT. V usage is TRBV24-1 and J usage is TRBJ1-4; perhaps TRBD1 as D (5 bases). The CDR3 extends over 15 amino acids. The ends were cut back, 0 bases at V and 3 bases at J, with 7 bases in the middle. CDR1 and CDR2 from the germline V gene are KGHDR and SFDVKD.

The chain couples TRBV7-9 to TRBJ1-3; D is unclear. CDR3 length: 12 amino acids. Trimming cost V 3 bases and J 4 bases, with 4 bases left between them. From germline, CDR1 is SEHNR and CDR2 FQNEAQ (reference sequence). CDR3 nucleotide sequence: TGTGCCAGCAGCTTCACGGGAAACACCATATATTTT. Its protein product is CASSFTGNTIYF.

This clone was counted only a few times. CDR3 sequence: CASSYKVEAEAFF. As DNA, the CDR3 is TGTGCCAGCAGCTATAAAGTGGAGGCTGAAGCTTTCTTT. The V call is TRBV3-1 (or the pseudogene TRBV3-2), the J call TRBJ1-1; D is undetermined. This CDR3 comprises 13 residues. The germline gives CDR1 LGHDT, CDR2 YNNKEL (reference sequence). V lost 5 bases to trimming and J lost 6 bases, with 13 bases between them.

The chain links TRBV5-5 to TRBJ2-5; maybe TRBD2 (6 bases). V lost 4 bases to trimming and J lost 2 bases, with 9 bases between them. Germline CDR1 and CDR2: SGHKS and YYEKEE (reference sequence). The CDR3 runs to 13 residues. As DNA, the CDR3 is TGTGCCAGCAGCCGGGGGTGGCAAGAGACCCAGTACTTC. It translates to CASSRGWQETQYF.